A selection of T cell receptor beta chains follows, all from one sample in a study of cytomegalovirus exposure and HLA in healthy donors. TCRdb keeps only in-frame clones here, not all; method: immunoSEQ multiplex PCR. The sample includes around 130,000 clones, around 81% seen only once; the top ten take about 2.4%. Sequenced: PBMCs. These receptor sequences come from a woman aged 40 to 50 in good health and CMV-seronegative. CDR3s include the opening cysteine and the closing phenylalanine or tryptophan. The D gene is left open where the match is weak. For some rows the clone size is stated as once, few or many, or as a class when expanded; others skip it.

D gene: NA; clone size: NA; J gene: TRBJ1-2; V gene: TRBV5-6; CDR3 DNA: TGTGCCAGCAGCTTGGACAGGGTAATAGACTATGGCTACACCTTC; CDR3 protein: CASSLDRVIDYGYTF
D gene: NA; clone size: NA; J gene: TRBJ2-5; V gene: TRBV9; CDR3 DNA: TGTGCCAGCAGCCGACTCTCCCCCCCGGGTCGCCAAGAGACCCAGTACTTC; CDR3 protein: CASSRLSPPGRQETQYF
D gene: NA; clone size: NA; J gene: TRBJ2-5; V gene: TRBV27; CDR3 DNA: TGTGCCAGCAGTCGGGACTCCCGGGCCCAGTACTTC; CDR3 protein: CASSRDSRAQYF
D gene: NA; clone size: NA; J gene: TRBJ2-1; V gene: TRBV21-1; CDR3 DNA: TGTGCCAGCAGCAACACAAGCGCTCGACAGGTTTCCTACAATGAGCAGTTCTTC; CDR3 protein: CASSNTSARQVSYNEQFF
D gene: TRBD1; clone size: few; J gene: TRBJ1-1; V gene: TRBV6-1; CDR3 DNA: TGTGCCAGCAGACAGGGGAGAACAGCTTTCTTT; CDR3 protein: CASRQGRTAFF
D gene: NA; clone size: NA; J gene: TRBJ1-1; V gene: TRBV9; CDR3 DNA: TGTGCCAGCACGCTGGTTAGAAACACTGAAGCTTTCTTT; CDR3 protein: CASTLVRNTEAFF
D gene: NA; clone size: NA; J gene: TRBJ2-7; V gene: TRBV19; CDR3 DNA: TGTGCCAGTAGTAACACCGGGACACTGAGCTCCTACGAGCAGTACTTC; CDR3 protein: CASSNTGTLSSYEQYF
D gene: TRBD2; clone size: NA; J gene: TRBJ2-1; V gene: TRBV6-1; CDR3 DNA: TGTGCCAGCAGTGAAGTCCCCCCGGGGGGGCCAGGGGAGCAGTTCTTC; CDR3 protein: CASSEVPPGGPGEQFF
D gene: NA; clone size: NA; J gene: TRBJ1-2; V gene: TRBV21-1; CDR3 DNA: NA; CDR3 protein: CASSARGYHCDYTF
D gene: TRBD2; clone size: NA; J gene: TRBJ2-1; V gene: TRBV7-6; CDR3 DNA: TGTGCCAGCAGCCTAGGGACTAGCGGGACCTACAATGAGCAGTTCTTC; CDR3 protein: CASSLGTSGTYNEQFF
D gene: TRBD2; clone size: NA; J gene: TRBJ2-5; V gene: TRBV28; CDR3 DNA: TGTGCCAGCAGCCCTAGGACTAGCGGCCAAGAGACCCAGTACTTC; CDR3 protein: CASSPRTSGQETQYF
D gene: NA; clone size: few; J gene: TRBJ1-2; V gene: TRBV5-6; CDR3 DNA: TGTGCCAGCAGCTTAGGGTCCAGAGGGATATATGGCTACACCTTC; CDR3 protein: CASSLGSRGIYGYTF
D gene: NA; clone size: NA; J gene: TRBJ2-7; V gene: TRBV7-2; CDR3 DNA: TGTGCCAGCCGCTCATCGGGGGCCTACGAGCAGTACTTC; CDR3 protein: CASRSSGAYEQYF
D gene: TRBD1; clone size: NA; J gene: TRBJ1-1; V gene: TRBV4-2; CDR3 DNA: TGTGCCAGCAGCCAACCCGGACAGGGGAACACTGAAGCTTTCTTT; CDR3 protein: CASSQPGQGNTEAFF
D gene: NA; clone size: few; J gene: TRBJ1-3; V gene: TRBV5-6; CDR3 DNA: TGTGCCAGCAGCTTGATCGTCACTAACTCTGGAAACACCATATATTTT; CDR3 protein: CASSLIVTNSGNTIYF
D gene: TRBD1; clone size: NA; J gene: TRBJ2-6; V gene: TRBV28; CDR3 DNA: TGTGCCAGCGAGGACAGGGACCGGGCCAACGTCCTGACTTTC; CDR3 protein: CASEDRDRANVLTF
D gene: NA; clone size: few; J gene: TRBJ1-4; V gene: TRBV5-6; CDR3 DNA: TGTGCCAGCAGCCGATGGTTACAGGGAATTAGGGAAAAACTGTTTTTT; CDR3 protein: CASSRWLQGIREKLFF
D gene: TRBD2; clone size: NA; J gene: TRBJ2-1; V gene: TRBV7-8; CDR3 DNA: TGTGCCAGCAGCGACCTCATAAGCGGGGGGAGTTACAATGAGCAGTTCTTC; CDR3 protein: CASSDLISGGSYNEQFF
D gene: TRBD2; clone size: NA; J gene: TRBJ2-1; V gene: TRBV6-5; CDR3 DNA: TGTGCCAGCAGTTACTCGCGGGGGGGTTTGAATGAGCAGTTCTTC; CDR3 protein: CASSYSRGGLNEQFF
D gene: TRBD2; clone size: NA; J gene: TRBJ2-3; V gene: TRBV11-2; CDR3 DNA: TGTGCCAGCAGCCGGGGGGGGACAGATACGCAGTATTTT; CDR3 protein: CASSRGGTDTQYF
D gene: TRBD2; clone size: NA; J gene: TRBJ2-1; V gene: TRBV7-2; CDR3 DNA: TGTGCCAGCAGCCTACAAGGCCGGCTAGCGGGAGGCAATGAGCAGTTCTTC; CDR3 protein: CASSLQGRLAGGNEQFF
D gene: NA; clone size: NA; J gene: TRBJ1-4; V gene: TRBV11-1; CDR3 DNA: TGTGCCAGCAGCTCCAGGGGCCAGGCGGAAAAACTGTTTTTT; CDR3 protein: CASSSRGQAEKLFF
D gene: NA; clone size: NA; J gene: TRBJ2-7; V gene: TRBV28; CDR3 DNA: TGTGCCAGCAGCCGTCGTGTGGGAGCGTACGAGCAGTACTTC; CDR3 protein: CASSRRVGAYEQYF
D gene: TRBD1; clone size: few; J gene: TRBJ1-4; V gene: TRBV6-6; CDR3 DNA: TGTGCCAGCAGGACAGGGACAGGGCAAGGATTCGAAAAACTGTTTTTT; CDR3 protein: CASRTGTGQGFEKLFF
D gene: TRBD1; clone size: few; J gene: TRBJ1-2; V gene: TRBV2; CDR3 DNA: TGTGCCAGCAGTCGTCAGGGGGCTGGGACCTATGGCTACACCTTC; CDR3 protein: CASSRQGAGTYGYTF
D gene: TRBD2; clone size: NA; J gene: TRBJ2-3; V gene: TRBV2; CDR3 DNA: TGTGCCAGCAGTGAAGCGGAGCGGGGGGTAAAAGATACGCAGTATTTT; CDR3 protein: CASSEAERGVKDTQYF
D gene: NA; clone size: NA; J gene: TRBJ1-6; V gene: TRBV11-2; CDR3 DNA: TGTGCCAGCAGCTTAGCCTACTCGAGCTCCTATAATTCACCCCTCCACTTT; CDR3 protein: CASSLAYSSSYNSPLHF
D gene: NA; clone size: once; J gene: TRBJ2-3; V gene: TRBV18; CDR3 DNA: TGTGCCAGCTCACCACCGGCAGGGAAAGATACGCAGTATTTT; CDR3 protein: CASSPPAGKDTQYF
D gene: TRBD1; clone size: once; J gene: TRBJ2-7; V gene: TRBV6-7; CDR3 DNA: TGTGCCCGACAACCAGGGACAGGGCGGACCTACGAGCAGTACTTC; CDR3 protein: CARQPGTGRTYEQYF
D gene: TRBD1; clone size: NA; J gene: TRBJ2-1; V gene: TRBV25-1; CDR3 DNA: TGTGCCAGCAGCCCCGGACAGGTGCCTCGCAATGAGCAGTTCTTC; CDR3 protein: CASSPGQVPRNEQFF
D gene: NA; clone size: NA; J gene: TRBJ2-5; V gene: TRBV6-5; CDR3 DNA: TGTGCCAGCACTTCAGGGCGTTTGGCGCAAGAGACCCAGTACTTC; CDR3 protein: CASTSGRLAQETQYF
D gene: NA; clone size: NA; J gene: TRBJ1-4; V gene: TRBV6-5; CDR3 DNA: TGTGCCAGCAGGAGAGCGCCCATTTTCCAGGAAAAACTGTTTTTT; CDR3 protein: CASRRAPIFQEKLFF
D gene: NA; clone size: NA; J gene: TRBJ2-5; V gene: TRBV6-6; CDR3 DNA: TGTGCCAGCAACGTTGGGCGGGGAGGTCCCCAAGAGACCCAGTACTTC; CDR3 protein: CASNVGRGGPQETQYF
D gene: NA; clone size: once; J gene: TRBJ1-2; V gene: TRBV18; CDR3 DNA: TGTGCCAGCTCACCACCCTACGAGGCTGGCTACACCTTC; CDR3 protein: CASSPPYEAGYTF
D gene: NA; clone size: NA; J gene: TRBJ2-1; V gene: TRBV7-6; CDR3 DNA: TGTGCCAGCAGCTTAGGCACATTGGTACGGGGGGCTAACAATGAGCAGTTCTTC; CDR3 protein: CASSLGTLVRGANNEQFF
D gene: TRBD2; clone size: NA; J gene: TRBJ2-3; V gene: TRBV9; CDR3 DNA: TGTGCCAGCAGCGGCCTTACTAGCGGCACAGATACGCAGTATTTT; CDR3 protein: CASSGLTSGTDTQYF
D gene: TRBD1; clone size: NA; J gene: TRBJ1-4; V gene: TRBV5-6; CDR3 DNA: TGTGCCAGCACCGGGACAGGGAGGGAAAAACTGTTTTTT; CDR3 protein: CASTGTGREKLFF
D gene: TRBD1; clone size: NA; J gene: TRBJ1-2; V gene: TRBV4-1; CDR3 DNA: TGCGCCAGCAGCCAAGTCCGACAGGGAACGGCTATTAACTATGGCTACACCTTC; CDR3 protein: CASSQVRQGTAINYGYTF
D gene: NA; clone size: NA; J gene: TRBJ2-1; V gene: TRBV7-2; CDR3 DNA: TGTGCCAGCAGCTTGCAATCAGCGGTTCAGTTCTTC; CDR3 protein: CASSLQSAVQFF
D gene: TRBD1; clone size: few; J gene: TRBJ1-2; V gene: TRBV19; CDR3 DNA: TGTGCCAGTATCCAGGGCGGGCTCGGGACAGCAAGCTATGGCTACACCTTC; CDR3 protein: CASIQGGLGTASYGYTF
D gene: NA; clone size: NA; J gene: TRBJ2-5; V gene: TRBV7-2; CDR3 DNA: TGTGCCAGCAGCAACAGGGCAGGTCCCCAAGAGACCCAGTACTTC; CDR3 protein: CASSNRAGPQETQYF
D gene: TRBD2; clone size: NA; J gene: TRBJ2-1; V gene: TRBV7-9; CDR3 DNA: TGTGCCAGCAGCTCGATCTTAGCGGGAGCCCCCTACAATGAGCAGTTCTTC; CDR3 protein: CASSSILAGAPYNEQFF
D gene: NA; clone size: NA; J gene: TRBJ2-6; V gene: TRBV11-1; CDR3 DNA: TGTGCCAGCAGCTTAGGCGACGCGGCGGGGGCCAACGTCCTGACTTTC; CDR3 protein: CASSLGDAAGANVLTF
D gene: TRBD1; clone size: NA; J gene: TRBJ2-3; V gene: TRBV7-9; CDR3 DNA: TGTGCCAGCAGCTTACAGGGGGCAGATACGCAGTATTTT; CDR3 protein: CASSLQGADTQYF
D gene: TRBD2; clone size: NA; J gene: TRBJ2-3; V gene: TRBV7-3; CDR3 DNA: TGTGCCAGCAGCTTAGATAATCTAGCGGGGGGTTCGATTACAGATACGCAGTATTTT; CDR3 protein: CASSLDNLAGGSITDTQYF
D gene: TRBD1; clone size: few; J gene: TRBJ2-2; V gene: TRBV6-5; CDR3 DNA: TGTGCCAGCAGAGAGGCAGGGGGCACCGGGGAGCTGTTTTTT; CDR3 protein: CASREAGGTGELFF
D gene: NA; clone size: NA; J gene: TRBJ1-2; V gene: TRBV5-1; CDR3 DNA: TGCGCCAGCAGTTGGGGCTCATCTAACTATGGCTACACCTTC; CDR3 protein: CASSWGSSNYGYTF
D gene: TRBD1; clone size: NA; J gene: TRBJ1-4; V gene: TRBV30; CDR3 DNA: TGTGCCTGGACCGGGACAGTAAATGAAAAACTGTTTTTT; CDR3 protein: CAWTGTVNEKLFF
D gene: NA; clone size: NA; J gene: TRBJ1-4; V gene: TRBV7-2; CDR3 DNA: TGTGCCAGCAGCTTAGGGACTCAAGGAGAAAAACTGTTTTTT; CDR3 protein: CASSLGTQGEKLFF
D gene: NA; clone size: NA; J gene: TRBJ1-1; V gene: TRBV28; CDR3 DNA: TGTGCCAGCAAGAAGGACAGTCCGAACACTGAAGCTTTCTTT; CDR3 protein: CASKKDSPNTEAFF
D gene: TRBD1; clone size: once; J gene: TRBJ2-7; V gene: TRBV28; CDR3 DNA: TGTGCCAGCAGGGGTCGACAGGGGCCTTACGAGCAGTACTTC; CDR3 protein: CASRGRQGPYEQYF
D gene: NA; clone size: NA; J gene: TRBJ1-5; V gene: TRBV25-1; CDR3 DNA: TGTGCCGTCAAAGGGTCAGGGATAGTTGGCAATCAGCCCCAGCATTTT; CDR3 protein: CAVKGSGIVGNQPQHF
D gene: NA; clone size: NA; J gene: TRBJ1-2; V gene: TRBV7-2; CDR3 DNA: TGTGCCAGCAGCGCACAGGTTAACTATGGCTACACCTTC; CDR3 protein: CASSAQVNYGYTF
D gene: TRBD1; clone size: NA; J gene: TRBJ1-1; V gene: TRBV27; CDR3 DNA: TGTGCCAGCAGTTTAGAACAGGGGCGTAAAGCTTTCTTT; CDR3 protein: CASSLEQGRKAFF
D gene: TRBD1; clone size: NA; J gene: TRBJ1-3; V gene: TRBV23-1; CDR3 DNA: TGCGCCAGCAGTCAACCTCTCCGGGACAGGGAAGTAAGTGGAAACACCATATATTTT; CDR3 protein: CASSQPLRDREVSGNTIYF
D gene: NA; clone size: once; J gene: TRBJ1-2; V gene: TRBV19; CDR3 DNA: TGTGCCAGTAGTATAGACAAAATCTATGGCTACACCTTC; CDR3 protein: CASSIDKIYGYTF
D gene: NA; clone size: NA; J gene: TRBJ1-5; V gene: TRBV2; CDR3 DNA: TGTGCCAGCAGTGGACAGTCCAATCAGCCCCAGCATTTT; CDR3 protein: CASSGQSNQPQHF
D gene: TRBD1; clone size: NA; J gene: TRBJ1-4; V gene: TRBV18; CDR3 DNA: TGTGCCAGCTCACCGACAGGGGGACTCGGGGAAAAACTGTTTTTT; CDR3 protein: CASSPTGGLGEKLFF
D gene: TRBD1; clone size: NA; J gene: TRBJ1-3; V gene: TRBV6-1; CDR3 DNA: TGTGCCAGCAGTCCCGGGACAGGAGGAAACACCATATATTTT; CDR3 protein: CASSPGTGGNTIYF